This TCR beta chain was sequenced during a study of shared clonotypes between healthy human individuals. Trimming shortened V by 0 bases and J by 1 base, and 15 bases separated the two germline ends. Germline lookup yields CDR1 MGHRA and CDR2 YSYEKL. The CDR3 is 17 residues long. Study outcomes and limitations: Few donors restricted represented genetic and exposure-history diversity. Memory subsets had estimated richness that was generally smaller than that of naive subsets. The four-donor shared clonotypes exceeded non-shared clonotypes in generation probability, with non-shared ones scoring lower.

As for this clone: Its antigen is currently unknown.

Assay runs were performed at deep level. Measured with immunoSEQ multiplex PCR; TCRdb has only the in-frame clones, and not every one. The repertoire consists of roughly 2,500,000 clones, with over 85% occurring once and the leading ten covering around 0.37%. The chain couples TRBV4-1 to TRBJ1-1; D is undetermined. The TCR originated in a man aged 18 to 29 in good health. Some clones in this sample may be carry-over from other donors' samples. The sample taken for sequencing was naive CD4+ T cells from PBMCs. The subset was: CD45RA+ positively selected. CDR3 sequence: CASSQDTPARKNTEAFF. In DNA form, the CDR3 reads TGCGCCAGCAGCCAAGATACTCCGGCCAGGAAGAACACTGAAGCTTTCTTT.